Following are 27 T cell receptor beta chains from one sample sequenced in a study of early T cells in non-severe SARS-CoV-2 infection. TCRdb fed the 5' RACE reads into MiXCR, producing one record per CDR3 protein. The sample includes 25,000 to 35,000 distinct CDR3 sequences, roughly 5.4% of them seen just once. Sequenced material: whole blood. The receptors were sampled from an adult who was a healthcare worker with PCR-confirmed SARS-CoV-2 infection or an uninfected control (not recorded which).

By share, this clonotype counts as medium-sized (0.01 to 0.1%). The chain carries TRBV6-6 and TRBJ2-6; the D call may be TRBD1 or TRBD2 (5 bases each). The CDR3 consists of 13 residues. CDR1 is MNHNY, CDR2 SVGAGI, per germline (reference sequence). The ends were cut back, 7 bases at V and 4 bases at J, with 8 bases in the middle. CDR3 coding DNA: TGTGCCAGCATCGGGGACGGGGCCAACGTCCTGACTTTC. This encodes CASIGDGANVLTF.

This clonotype appeared many times. J is TRBJ1-1 and V is TRBV5-1; D is unclear. The CDR3 is made up of 12 amino acids. CDR1 is SGHRS and CDR2 is YFSETQ in the germline V gene. The germline V and J ends were trimmed by 1 base and 10 bases, with 11 bases remaining between them. CDR3 nucleotide sequence: TGCGCCAGCAGCTTGATGATTGGACCAGCTTTCTTT. Its translation is CASSLMIGPAFF. Drawing the rest from reference TRBV5-1 and TRBJ1-1, the complete variable domain is KAGVTQTPRYLIKTRGQQVTLSCSPISGHRSVSWYQQTPGQGLQFLFEYFSETQRNKGNFPGRFSGRQFSNSRSEMNVSTLELGDSALYLCASSLMIGPAFFGQGTRLTVV.

This clonotype was counted at least ten times. This rearrangement joins TRBV5-4 to TRBJ2-7, with a weak D call TRBD2 (7 bases). This CDR3 has 15 residues. In germline, CDR1 is SGHNT, CDR2 YYREEE (reference sequence). Trimming cost V 3 bases and J 5 bases, with 18 bases left between them. CDR3 sequence reads: CASSSRGGSGDEQYF. As DNA, the CDR3 is TGTGCCAGCAGCTCCAGGGGCGGGAGTGGGGACGAGCAGTACTTC.

This clonotype was counted only a few times. The genes are TRBV20-1 and TRBJ2-1; a possible D gene is TRBD2 (6 bases). Germline V gene sequence: CDR1 DFQATT, CDR2 SNEGSKA (reference sequence). CDR3 length: 14 residues. Trimming stripped 4 bases from V and 0 bases from J, with 10 bases between. CDR3 nucleotides: TGCAGTGCTATACGGGGGAGCTCCTACAATGAGCAGTTCTTC. It is translated as CSAIRGSSYNEQFF.

This clonotype is medium-sized (0.01 to 0.1%) by share. This chain joins TRBV29-1 and TRBJ1-2; 8 nucleotides line up with TRBD1. The CDR3 has 12 residues. Germline assignment: CDR1 SQVTM and CDR2 ANQGSEA. Unmatched junction bases numbered 2, after V lost 4 bases and J lost 4 bases. Here the CDR3 reads CSVVGTGYGYTF. CDR3 bases: TGCAGCGTTGTGGGGACAGGCTATGGCTACACCTTC.

This clonotype was seen at least ten times. V usage is TRBV11-3 and J usage is TRBJ2-1; 10 bases fit TRBD2. V shed 1 base and J 13 bases; nucleotides not matched to a gene: 4. Germline V gives CDR1 SGHNT, CDR2 YENEEA. The CDR3 is made up of 13 amino acids. The CDR3 DNA is TGTGCCAGCAGCTTAGTACTAGCGGGACCACAGTTCTTC. Translated: CASSLVLAGPQFF.

This clonotype has more than one count but fewer than ten. The chain employs TRBV18 and TRBJ1-1; 9 bases align to TRBD1. This CDR3 has 15 amino acids. V gave up 5 bases and J gave up 2 bases; unmatched junction bases: 6. Germline V CDR1 and CDR2: KGHSH, LQKENI. The CDR3 sequence is CASSAGTGLNTEAFF. The CDR3 DNA reads TGTGCCAGCTCAGCCGGGACAGGGTTAAACACTGAAGCTTTCTTT.

This clonotype was counted ten times or more. The chain recombines TRBV28 with TRBJ2-5, with a possible D match to TRBD2 (7 bases). V was cut by 5 bases and J by 2 bases, with 12 bases left in between. Looked up from germline, CDR1 is MDHEN and CDR2 is SYDVKM. This CDR3 comprises 14 residues. CDR3 bases: TGTGCCAGCAGTAGGGGGGGAAATCAAGAGACCCAGTACTTC. This encodes CASSRGGNQETQYF.

This clonotype came up many times. The J gene is TRBJ2-7, the V gene TRBV28; a weak D match, TRBD2 (6 bases). Trimming cost V 2 bases and J 0 bases, with 17 bases left between them. The CDR3 is made up of 17 amino acids. Germline CDR1 MDHEN, CDR2 SYDVKM. The CDR3 spells CASSLVPYGGPSYEQYF. Written as DNA, the CDR3 is TGTGCCAGCAGTTTAGTCCCCTACGGAGGGCCCTCCTACGAGCAGTACTTC.

This clonotype was counted ten times or more. The genes are TRBV25-1 and TRBJ2-7; 7 bases agree with TRBD1. This CDR3 has 13 amino acids. The germline V gene has CDR1 MGHDK and CDR2 SYGVNS. The V segment lost 7 bases and the J segment 0 bases; nucleotides outside the gene matches: 3. The CDR3 region has the DNA TGTGCCAGCACGAGACAGGGCTCCTACGAGCAGTACTTC. Encoded protein: CASTRQGSYEQYF.

CDR3 in DNA: TGTGCCAGCAGGCCGGGACCGATAAGAAAGGGCAATGAGCAGTTCTTC. Protein sequence: CASRPGPIRKGNEQFF. The chain employs TRBV7-2 and TRBJ2-1; the D call may be TRBD1 or TRBD2 (5 bases each). V dropped 6 bases and J dropped 6 bases, with 21 bases sitting between them. This CDR3 comprises 16 residues. CDR1 is SGHTA and CDR2 is FQGNSA in the germline V gene.

This clonotype showed up many times. The V and J genes are TRBV14 and TRBJ2-7; perhaps TRBD2 as D (6 bases). There are 15 residues in the CDR3. V lost 1 base and J 2 bases, leaving 12 bases between the germline ends. Germline-derived CDR1 and CDR2 are SGHDN and FVKESK. CDR3 residues: CASSQVRGGTYEQYF. Here the CDR3 DNA reads TGTGCCAGCAGCCAAGTAAGAGGAGGGACCTACGAGCAGTACTTC. The full variable domain, rest sourced from reference TRBV14 and TRBJ2-7, is EAGVTQFPSHSVIEKGQTVTLRCDPISGHDNLYWYRRVMGKEIKFLLHFVKESKQDESGMPNNRFLAERTGGTYSTLKVQPAELEDSGVYFCASSQVRGGTYEQYFGPGTRLTVT.

This clonotype has at least ten counts. This rearrangement joins TRBV7-9 to TRBJ1-2, with TRBD1 as a possible D gene (6 bases). The CDR3 has 12 amino acids. The V gene lost 3 bases and the J gene lost 7 bases, with 9 bases spanning the gap. Looked up from germline, CDR1 is SEHNR and CDR2 is FQNEAQ (reference sequence). The CDR3 is CASSLDSPGYTF. In DNA form, the CDR3 reads TGTGCCAGCAGCTTGGACAGCCCTGGCTACACCTTC.

By sample fraction, this clonotype is medium-sized. V and J are TRBV6-5 and TRBJ2-2; TRBD1 matches at 11 bases. CDR1 is MNHEY, CDR2 SVGAGI, per germline. The J segment lost 3 bases and the V segment lost 6 bases, leaving 6 bases of the junction unmatched. The CDR3 has 16 residues. CDR3 loop: CASRKGQGAHTGELFF. The DNA of the CDR3 is TGTGCCAGCAGGAAAGGACAGGGGGCGCACACCGGGGAGCTGTTTTTT.

This clonotype was counted many times. This chain joins TRBV4-2 and TRBJ2-3; TRBD2 agrees at 7 bases. Germline V gene data show CDR1 as LGHNA and CDR2 as YNFKEQ. This CDR3 is 18 amino acids long. Trimming at V came to 0 bases and at J to 0 bases, leaving 9 bases not matched to a gene. The DNA for the CDR3 is TGTGCCAGCAGCCAAGATGTGGGACTATTAGGGAGCACAGATACGCAGTATTTT. Protein product: CASSQDVGLLGSTDTQYF.

This clonotype was seen a handful of times. The chain combines TRBV12-3 or TRBV12-4 with TRBJ1-1, with TRBD1 identical over 7 bases. The CDR3 length is 14 residues. The V segment lost 6 bases and the J segment 5 bases; nucleotides outside the gene matches: 9. The DNA of the CDR3 is TGTGCCAGCAGCCCAGGTCAGGGGGTTACTGAAGCTTTCTTT. Translation: CASSPGQGVTEAFF.

The table lists this clonotype with many counts. The chain has TRBV19 and TRBJ2-3, with 10 nucleotides matching TRBD2. V dropped 4 bases and J dropped 10; count of bases not matched to a gene: 5. Germline values: CDR1 LNHDA, CDR2 SQIVND (reference sequence). This CDR3 spans 13 amino acids. The DNA for the CDR3 is TGTGCCAGTAGTACTCTTGGACTAGCGGCGCAGTATTTT. Protein sequence: CASSTLGLAAQYF.

The gene calls are TRBV7-7 and TRBJ2-1; 9 bases are a match to TRBD1. Unmatched junction bases numbered 7, after V lost 2 bases and J lost 8 bases. Germline V gene data show CDR1 as SSHAT and CDR2 as FNYEAQ (reference sequence). The CDR3 has 15 residues. CDR3 DNA sequence: TGTGCCAGCAGCTTAAGATCGACAGGGGGATATGAGCAGTTCTTC. Translating gives CASSLRSTGGYEQFF.

This clonotype was counted many times. CDR3 sequence (DNA): TGCGCCAGCAGCTTGGGCCCGGGGACAGCTGGAAACACCATATATTTT. Amino acid sequence: CASSLGPGTAGNTIYF. This chain links TRBV5-1 with TRBJ1-3; 7 bases are shared with TRBD1. CDR1 and CDR2 (germline): SGHRS, YFSETQ. Unmatched junction bases numbered 5, after V lost 0 bases and J lost 2 bases. The CDR3 loop spans 16 amino acids.

The table lists this clonotype with many counts. The chain has TRBV7-3 and TRBJ2-1; 8 positions agree with TRBD2. V shed 0 bases, J shed 4 bases, and the junction held 5 bases outside the gene matches. Germline values: CDR1 SGHTA, CDR2 FQGTGA. The CDR3 consists of 16 residues. The CDR3 DNA follows: TGTGCCAGCAGCTTAACTAGCGGGGTTGATTACAATGAGCAGTTCTTC. Amino acids: CASSLTSGVDYNEQFF.

There are many counts of this clonotype. The V gene is TRBV21-1, the J gene TRBJ1-5; the D call TRBD1 from the table was never checked on the DNA. TRBV21-1 is tagged as a pseudogene. The CDR3 runs 17 residues. The CDR3 loop is CASSRTGGMDSNQPQHF. The CDR3 nucleotides read TGTGCCAGCAGCCGGACAGGGGGGATGGATAGCAATCAGCCCCAGCATTTT.

This clonotype was recorded at least ten times. V gene TRBV18 combines with J gene TRBJ1-1; TRBD1 agrees at 7 bases. CDR3 size: 15 residues. Looked up from germline, CDR1 is KGHSH and CDR2 is LQKENI. V was pared by 2 bases and J by 5 bases, with 8 bases of the junction left unmatched. The CDR3 bases are TGTGCCAGCTCACCAGAGGCAGGGGGTAGGACTGAAGCTTTCTTT. This translates into CASSPEAGGRTEAFF.

The rearrangement uses TRBV25-1 and TRBJ1-1; 7 nucleotides line up with TRBD1. The ends lost 10 bases at V and 3 bases at J; junction bases unmatched: 5. This CDR3 is 12 amino acids long. Germline lookup yields CDR1 MGHDK and CDR2 SYGVNS. CDR3 bases: TGTGCCACCCAGACAGGGTACACTGAAGCTTTCTTT. Translated, it gives CATQTGYTEAFF.

Many counts were recorded for this clonotype. This sequence joins TRBV12-3 or TRBV12-4 and TRBJ1-2; no definite D call. This CDR3 has 13 amino acids. Trimming removed 3 bases at V and 4 bases at J, with 9 bases between. In DNA form, the CDR3 reads TGTGCCAGCAGTTTGAACAGTATCTATGGCTACACCTTC. Amino acid sequence: CASSLNSIYGYTF.

This clonotype has ten or more counts. This chain connects TRBV7-2 to TRBJ1-1; unclear D gene. Trimming shortened V by 5 bases and J by 2 bases, and 12 bases separated the two germline ends. Germline V CDR1 and CDR2: SGHTA, FQGNSA. CDR3 length equals 14 residues. The CDR3 nucleotides are TGTGCCAGCAGCCCTAAGGGTTATAACACTGAAGCTTTCTTT. This codes for CASSPKGYNTEAFF.

Comments on this clonotype: Just one base apart from a much larger clone, this may be a read error. The chain couples TRBV9 to TRBJ2-7; 7 bases fit TRBD1. The ends lost 4 bases at V and 0 bases at J; junction bases unmatched: 1. Germline V lookup: CDR1 SGDLS, CDR2 YYNGEE. The CDR3 extends over 13 amino acids. This CDR3 is CASSRDSSYEQYF. The CDR3, as DNA: TGTGCCAGCAGCCGGGACAGCTCCTACGAGCAGTACTTC.

This clonotype was seen many times. The rearrangement links TRBV9 to TRBJ2-3; TRBD2 aligns across 11 bases. V was pared by 3 bases and J by 0 bases, with 6 bases of the junction left unmatched. Germline CDR1 SGDLS, CDR2 YYNGEE. There are 17 residues in the CDR3. In nucleotides, the CDR3 is TGTGCCAGCAGCGCAGGACTAGCGGGTTCTAGCACAGATACGCAGTATTTT. Translation: CASSAGLAGSSTDTQYF.